This T cell receptor beta chain is drawn from a study of neurological immune-mediated disorders. In this sample, this clonotype turned up many times. Its antigen is unidentified. Synthesis of cDNA was performed by 5'RACE using 10-nucleotide random UMIs. Via MiXCR, TCRdb re-called the 5' RACE reads, giving one row per CDR3 protein. The table has some 50,000 distinct CDR3 sequences, roughly 14% seen once. Time point denoted: longitudinal time-point 2. General study points: The study found no CDR3 amino acid sequences shared by expanded clones across subjects, suggesting private repertoires in all groups.

The CDR3 sequence is 14 residues long. CDR1 and CDR2 from the germline V gene are DFQATT and SNEGSKA (reference sequence). Trimming shortened V by 7 bases and J by 0 bases, and 13 bases separated the two germline ends. The TCR sequence derives from a male donor with HTLV-1-associated myelopathy (HAM/TSP). V and J are TRBV20-1 and TRBJ2-1; D might be TRBD1 (6 bases). What was sequenced was PBMCs. The CDR3 region has the DNA TGCAGTGAACAAGGGACATTCTCCTACAATGAGCAGTTCTTC. Translated: CSEQGTFSYNEQFF.